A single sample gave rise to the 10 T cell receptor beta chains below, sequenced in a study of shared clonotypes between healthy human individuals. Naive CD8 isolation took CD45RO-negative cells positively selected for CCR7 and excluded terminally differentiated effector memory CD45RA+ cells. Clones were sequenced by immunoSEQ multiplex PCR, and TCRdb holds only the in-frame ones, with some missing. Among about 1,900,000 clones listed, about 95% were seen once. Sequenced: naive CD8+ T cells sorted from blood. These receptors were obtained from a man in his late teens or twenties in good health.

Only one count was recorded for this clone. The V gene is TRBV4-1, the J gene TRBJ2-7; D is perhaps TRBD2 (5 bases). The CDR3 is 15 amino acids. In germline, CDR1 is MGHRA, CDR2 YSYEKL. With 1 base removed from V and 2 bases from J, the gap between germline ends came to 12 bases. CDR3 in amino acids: CASSQVLGATYEQYF. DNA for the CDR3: TGCGCCAGCAGCCAAGTCTTGGGAGCTACCTACGAGCAGTACTTC.

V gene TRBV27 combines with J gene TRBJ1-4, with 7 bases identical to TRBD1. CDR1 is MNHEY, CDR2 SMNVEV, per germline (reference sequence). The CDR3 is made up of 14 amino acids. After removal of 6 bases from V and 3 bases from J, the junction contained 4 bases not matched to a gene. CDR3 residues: CASSRQGSNEKLFF. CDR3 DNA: TGTGCCAGCAGCCGACAGGGATCTAATGAAAAACTGTTTTTT.

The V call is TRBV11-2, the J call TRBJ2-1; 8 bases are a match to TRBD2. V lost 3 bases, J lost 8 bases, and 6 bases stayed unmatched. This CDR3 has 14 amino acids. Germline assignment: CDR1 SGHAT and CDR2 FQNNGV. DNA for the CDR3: TGTGCCAGCAGCTTCGCGGGGGGTTTAGATGAGCAGTTCTTC. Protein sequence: CASSFAGGLDEQFF. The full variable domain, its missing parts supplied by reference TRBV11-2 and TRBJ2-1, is EAGVAQSPRYKIIEKRQSVAFWCNPISGHATLYWYQQILGQGPKLLIQFQNNGVVDDSQLPKDRFSAERLKGVDSTLKIQPAKLEDSAVYLCASSFAGGLDEQFFGPGTRLTVL.

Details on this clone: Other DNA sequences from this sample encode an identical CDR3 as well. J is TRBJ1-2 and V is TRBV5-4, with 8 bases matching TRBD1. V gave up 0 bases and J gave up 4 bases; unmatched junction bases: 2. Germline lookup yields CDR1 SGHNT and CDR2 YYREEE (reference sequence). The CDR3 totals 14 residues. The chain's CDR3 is CASSLDRGGYGYTF. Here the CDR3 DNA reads TGTGCCAGCAGCTTGGACAGGGGGGGCTATGGCTACACCTTC. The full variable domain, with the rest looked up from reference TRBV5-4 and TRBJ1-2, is ETGVTQSPTHLIKTRGQQVTLRCSSQSGHNTVSWYQQALGQGPQFIFQYYREEENGRGNFPPRFSGLQFPNYSSELNVNALELDDSALYLCASSLDRGGYGYTFGSGTRLTVV.

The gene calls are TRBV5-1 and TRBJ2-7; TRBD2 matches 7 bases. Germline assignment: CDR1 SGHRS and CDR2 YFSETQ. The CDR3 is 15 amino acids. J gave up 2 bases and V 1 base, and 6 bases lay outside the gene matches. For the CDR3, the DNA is TGCGCCAGCAGCTTGCCCGCTAGCGGAACCTACGAGCAGTACTTC. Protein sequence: CASSLPASGTYEQYF. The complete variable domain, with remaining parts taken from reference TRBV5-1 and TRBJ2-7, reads KAGVTQTPRYLIKTRGQQVTLSCSPISGHRSVSWYQQTPGQGLQFLFEYFSETQRNKGNFPGRFSGRQFSNSRSEMNVSTLELGDSALYLCASSLPASGTYEQYFGPGTRLTVT.

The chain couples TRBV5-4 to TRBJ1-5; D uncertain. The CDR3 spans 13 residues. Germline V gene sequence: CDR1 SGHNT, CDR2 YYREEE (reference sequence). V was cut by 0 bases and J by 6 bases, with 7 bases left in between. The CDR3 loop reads CASSLGVAQPQHF. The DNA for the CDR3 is TGTGCCAGCAGCTTGGGGGTGGCTCAGCCCCAGCATTTT.

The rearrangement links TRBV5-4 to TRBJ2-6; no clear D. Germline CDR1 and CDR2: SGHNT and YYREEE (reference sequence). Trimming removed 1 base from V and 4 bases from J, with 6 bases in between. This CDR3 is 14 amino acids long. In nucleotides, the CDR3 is TGTGCCAGCAGCTTGTTGGCAGGGGCCAACGTCCTGACTTTC. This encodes CASSLLAGANVLTF.

The CDR3 DNA reads TGTGCCTGGAGTTCCGGGACAGGGGGTGGCCAGCCCCAGCATTTT. Amino acid sequence: CAWSSGTGGGQPQHF. The chain is built from TRBV30 and TRBJ1-5; 11 positions match TRBD1. The CDR3 consists of 15 residues. Germline V gene lookup returns CDR1 GTSNPN and CDR2 SVGIG (reference sequence). Losses at the gene ends were 2 bases for V and 7 bases for J; bases not matched to a gene: 7.

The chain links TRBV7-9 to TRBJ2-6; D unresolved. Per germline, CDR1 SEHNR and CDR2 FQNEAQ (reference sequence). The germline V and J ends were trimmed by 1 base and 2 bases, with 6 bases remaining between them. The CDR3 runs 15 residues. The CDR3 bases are TGTGCCAGCAGCTTAGTAAGTGCTGGGGCCAACGTCCTGACTTTC. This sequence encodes CASSLVSAGANVLTF.

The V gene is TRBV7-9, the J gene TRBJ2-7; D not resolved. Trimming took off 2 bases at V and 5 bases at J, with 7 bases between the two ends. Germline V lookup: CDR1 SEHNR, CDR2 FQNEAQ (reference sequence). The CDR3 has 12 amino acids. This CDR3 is CASSLQNDEQYF. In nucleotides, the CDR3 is TGTGCCAGCAGCTTACAGAACGACGAGCAGTACTTC.